This T cell receptor (beta chain) was identified in a study of shared clonotypes between healthy human individuals. At the level of the study: Donors, aged 18 to 49, were a couple of women and a few men.

Genomic DNA per cell subset filled all wells of several immunoSEQ plates. The protocol was immunoSEQ multiplex PCR, while the TCRdb copy is restricted to in-frame clones and leaves out a portion. The sample lists millions of clones, approximately 95% occurring once. A note on this clone: Its antigen is undetermined.

There are 14 residues in the CDR3. Germline loops: CDR1 MDHEN, CDR2 SYDVKM. V lost 4 bases, J lost 6 bases, and 12 bases lay in between. Naive-designated CD8 cells lacked CD45RO, were positively enriched for CCR7, and omitted terminally differentiated effector memory CD45RA+ cells. Study findings and constraints: Richness estimates generally favored naive over memory subsets. Among donors, sharing of clonotypes was expected to be affected by sequencing depth.

J is TRBJ2-2 and V is TRBV28, with a tentative D call TRBD2 (7 bases). This sequence originates from a man between 18 and 29 years old in good health. Specimen: naive CD8+ T cells sorted from blood. CDR3 in amino acids: CASSSRGAAGELFF. The CDR3 nucleotides read TGTGCCAGCAGTTCCCGGGGGGCGGCCGGGGAGCTGTTTTTT.